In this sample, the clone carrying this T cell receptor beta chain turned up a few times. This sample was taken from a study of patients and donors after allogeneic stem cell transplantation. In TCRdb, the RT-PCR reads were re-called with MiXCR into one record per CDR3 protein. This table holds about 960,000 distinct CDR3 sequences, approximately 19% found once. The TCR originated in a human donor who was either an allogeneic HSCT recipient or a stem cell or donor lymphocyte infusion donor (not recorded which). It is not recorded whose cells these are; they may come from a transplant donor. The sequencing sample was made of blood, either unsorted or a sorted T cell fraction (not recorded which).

This CDR3 reads CASSLFADRGLYF. The CDR3, as DNA: TGTGCCAGCAGTTTATTCGCCGACAGGGGTTTGTATTTT. The chain carries TRBV27 and TRBJ2-3; 8 positions agree with TRBD1. Germline V gives CDR1 MNHEY, CDR2 SMNVEV (reference sequence). V shed 1 base and J 14 bases; nucleotides not matched to a gene: 8. The CDR3 has 13 residues.